This TCR beta chain stems from a study of Ad26.COV2.S vaccination and SARS-CoV-2 variants. The data were produced by immunoSEQ multiplex PCR, yet TCRdb's version contains in-frame clones alone and is incomplete. The table records 350,000 to 400,000 clones, roughly nine tenths of them present only once. Notes on the study in general: Vaccinated and placebo-treated recipients had similar non-spike TCR breadth. In TCR breadth and depth analyses, total T cell responses may have been underestimated.

Treatment defined: roughly 20 received Ad26.COV2.S at low or high dose, single or two shots; about 5 received placebo; per-sample allocation not given. All samples were drawn on day 63, counting from the first vaccine or placebo injection. A Boston adult aged 18-55 years was the donor. The CDR3 runs to 14 residues. V shed 4 bases, J shed 3 bases, and the junction held 2 bases outside the gene matches. Germline CDR1 and CDR2: SNHLY and FYNNEI. Regarding this clone: Its antigen is currently unknown.

The TCR was taken from a person aged 18 to 65 who received the Ad26.COV2.S COVID-19 vaccine or a placebo. The chain joins TRBV2 to TRBJ2-2; 7 bases match TRBD2. The sample in question was peripheral blood, obtained in a trial of Ad26.COV2.S vaccine versus placebo. The CDR3: CASSAGGHTGELFF. The CDR3 DNA reads TGTGCCAGCAGTGCGGGGGGACACACCGGGGAGCTGTTTTTT.